The next 27 T cell receptor beta chains were all read from a single sample in a study of CD8 T cells in Susac syndrome (dated by TCRdb to between 2018 and 2020). The protocol used for the library was the immunoSEQ multiplex PCR assay. RNA was extracted using the RNeasy kit, and roughly 0.45 to 1 microgram was reverse transcribed with random hexamers. TCRdb's own reprocessing of the public reads used fastp at Q25 and MiXCR and kept productive beta chains. One record per CDR3 amino acid sequence lists the most common genes and DNA. Counted in this sample were about 180,000 distinct CDR3 sequences; about 95% of them appeared once. The biggest ten clones account for around 0.15% of the sample. Source material: CD8+ T cells from PBMCs. All receptors derive from a human donor with multiple sclerosis.

This sequence joins TRBV7-9 and TRBJ2-1, with D maybe TRBD2 (5 bases). V gave up 1 base and J gave up 3 bases, with 10 bases separating them. The CDR3 loop spans 15 amino acids. Germline lookup yields CDR1 SEHNR and CDR2 FQNEAQ (reference sequence). The CDR3 DNA follows: TGTGCCAGCAGCTTAGTGGGAGCCGGCTACAATGAGCAGTTCTTC. This encodes CASSLVGAGYNEQFF. The whole variable domain, remainder taken from reference TRBV7-9 and TRBJ2-1, is DTGVSQNPRHKITKRGQNVTFRCDPISEHNRLYWYRQTLGQGPEFLTYFQNEAQLEKSRLLSDRFSAERPKGSFSTLEIQRTEQGDSAMYLCASSLVGAGYNEQFFGPGTRLTVL.

J is TRBJ1-2 and V is TRBV29-1, with unresolved D. Germline values: CDR1 SQVTM, CDR2 ANQGSEA. V dropped 6 bases and J dropped 4 bases, with 12 bases sitting between them. There are 12 residues in the CDR3. CDR3 sequence (DNA): TGCAGCGTAGTACCTGAGCCCTATGGCTACACCTTC. It codes for CSVVPEPYGYTF.

This clonotype was detected a few times. The chain has TRBV18 and TRBJ2-1; D is unresolved. This CDR3 comprises 13 residues. With 2 bases removed from V and 9 bases from J, the gap between germline ends came to 11 bases. The germline V gene has CDR1 KGHSH and CDR2 LQKENI. The CDR3 here is CASSPGKLPEQFF. The CDR3 nucleotides read TGTGCCAGCTCACCAGGAAAGCTGCCTGAGCAGTTCTTC.

The rearrangement joins TRBV5-1 to TRBJ1-1; tentatively, D is TRBD1 (5 bases). Germline V CDR1 and CDR2: SGHRS, YFSETQ. V was cut by 2 bases and J by 3 bases, with 8 bases left in between. The length of the CDR3 is 13 residues. The CDR3 DNA follows: TGCGCCAGCAGCTTTCGACAGTACACTGAAGCTTTCTTT. It encodes CASSFRQYTEAFF.

The chain is built from TRBV11-2 and TRBJ2-2; D is unresolved. The CDR3 is 13 amino acids. With 0 bases removed from V and 6 bases from J, the gap between germline ends came to 5 bases. CDR1 SGHAT and CDR2 FQNNGV come from the germline V gene. The CDR3 region has the DNA TGTGCCAGCAGCTTAGACGTGTCCGGGGAGCTGTTTTTT. Protein product: CASSLDVSGELFF.

The genes are TRBV20-1 and TRBJ1-2; weak D call: TRBD1 (5 bases). CDR3 length: 13 amino acids. CDR1 is DFQATT, CDR2 SNEGSKA, per germline (reference sequence). Trimming left V 2 bases short and J 2 bases short, with 9 bases between. CDR3 coding DNA: TGCAGTGCTAGAAGCAGGGAGAACTATGGCTACACCTTC. Its translation is CSARSRENYGYTF.

The rearrangement joins TRBV28 to TRBJ2-1; D may correspond to TRBD1 or TRBD2 (5 bases each). V was trimmed by 3 bases and J by 9 bases, leaving 21 bases between them. CDR1 and CDR2 (germline): MDHEN, SYDVKM. The CDR3 length is 16 residues. CDR3 in amino acids: CASSLGDGVKGSEQFF. The CDR3 DNA is TGTGCCAGCAGTTTGGGGGACGGAGTGAAGGGAAGTGAGCAGTTCTTC.

The J gene is TRBJ2-1, the V gene TRBV20-1, with 11 bases aligning to TRBD1. The germline V gene has CDR1 DFQATT and CDR2 SNEGSKA (reference sequence). J gave up 8 bases and V 1 base, and 10 bases lay outside the gene matches. The CDR3 spans 16 residues. This chain's CDR3 is CSARVPGQGEVDEQFF. CDR3 DNA sequence: TGCAGTGCTAGAGTACCGGGACAGGGGGAGGTCGATGAGCAGTTCTTC.

This chain uses TRBV5-1 with TRBJ2-7; the D gene is possibly TRBD2 (6 bases). The CDR3 is 15 amino acids. The germline CDR1 and CDR2 sequences are SGHRS and YFSETQ. V lost 4 bases and J lost 2, with 16 bases in between. The CDR3 nucleotides read TGCGCCAGCAGCGTGAACCCGGGACTCACCTACGAGCAGTACTTC. Translation gives CASSVNPGLTYEQYF.

V and J are TRBV20-1 and TRBJ1-2, with no clear D. The CDR3 runs 12 residues. The V end lost 4 bases, the J end lost 2 bases, and 8 bases lay between the germline ends. Germline CDR1 is DFQATT and CDR2 is SNEGSKA (reference sequence). The CDR3: CSAMEENYGYTF. The DNA of the CDR3 is TGCAGTGCTATGGAGGAAAACTATGGCTACACCTTC.

The chain couples TRBV6-2 or TRBV6-3 to TRBJ2-5; no reliable D call. The germline V gene encodes CDR1 MNHEY and CDR2 SVGEGT. The CDR3 contains 12 residues. The V end was cut by 10 bases, the J end by 0 bases, with 9 bases between. The CDR3 loop is CATTQDQETQYF. In DNA, the CDR3 is TGTGCCACCACACAAGACCAAGAGACCCAGTACTTC.

The rearrangement links TRBV7-9 to TRBJ2-2; a weak D match, TRBD1 (6 bases). The V end lost 5 bases, the J end lost 6 bases, and 16 bases lay between the germline ends. Germline CDR1 SEHNR, CDR2 FQNEAQ (reference sequence). The CDR3 runs to 15 residues. CDR3 amino acids: CASSPATGMPGELFF. CDR3 coding DNA: TGTGCCAGCAGCCCCGCAACAGGGATGCCCGGGGAGCTGTTTTTT. The full variable domain, in which reference TRBV7-9 and TRBJ2-2 provide the parts outside the CDR3, is DTGVSQNPRHKITKRGQNVTFRCDPISEHNRLYWYRQTLGQGPEFLTYFQNEAQLEKSRLLSDRFSAERPKGSFSTLEIQRTEQGDSAMYLCASSPATGMPGELFFGEGSRLTVL.

The chain recombines TRBV30 with TRBJ1-5, with D unclear. Per germline, CDR1 GTSNPN and CDR2 SVGIG (reference sequence). This CDR3 comprises 13 residues. Trimming left V 5 bases short and J 4 bases short, with 12 bases between. The CDR3 sequence: CAWSTGSNQPQHF. The CDR3 nucleotides are TGTGCCTGGTCAACGGGGTCTAATCAGCCCCAGCATTTT.

As to this clonotype: The germline gene is not matched at one end of the junction; a read error may be the cause. The V and J genes are TRBV28 and TRBJ1-2; TRBD1 might be the D (6 bases). The CDR3 covers 14 residues. Germline V CDR1 and CDR2: MDHEN, SYDVKM. The CDR3 nucleotides are TGTGCCAGCAATTTACGGTCAGGGGCCTATGGCTACACCTTC. Protein sequence: CASNLRSGAYGYTF.

CDR3 DNA: TGTGCCAGCAGCGCCCCCCCCACAGATACGCAGTATTTT. As protein: CASSAPPTDTQYF. The V and J genes are TRBV7-9 and TRBJ2-3; no clear D. V lost 5 bases, J lost 2 bases, and 8 bases lay in between. CDR3 length: 13 amino acids. Germline CDR1 SEHNR, CDR2 FQNEAQ (reference sequence).

This chain connects TRBV25-1 to TRBJ1-2, with 7 bases fitting TRBD1. V trimming: 1 base; J trimming: 5 bases; junction bases outside the gene matches: 1. Germline-derived CDR1 and CDR2 are MGHDK and SYGVNS. The CDR3 runs 13 residues. This CDR3 is CASSELTGYGYTF. The CDR3 coding sequence is TGTGCCAGCAGTGAATTGACAGGGTATGGCTACACCTTC.

The rearrangement uses TRBV24-1 and TRBJ2-1; no clear D gene. Per germline, CDR1 KGHDR and CDR2 SFDVKD. Trimming cost V 3 bases and J 4 bases, with 12 bases left between them. CDR3 length equals 15 residues. The CDR3 region is CATSDRGSRYNEQFF. The CDR3 nucleotides read TGTGCCACCAGTGATCGAGGCAGCAGATACAATGAGCAGTTCTTC.

This clonotype was picked up one time. V is TRBV4-1 and J is TRBJ1-1, with 11 nucleotides matching TRBD1. Germline V CDR1 and CDR2: MGHRA, YSYEKL. This CDR3 has 17 amino acids. V shed 4 bases, J shed 5 bases, and the junction held 12 bases outside the gene matches. The CDR3 DNA reads TGCGCCAGCAGCCTACTCGGGACAGGGGGGCGATGGACTGAAGCTTTCTTT. Protein sequence: CASSLLGTGGRWTEAFF.

The chain is built from TRBV29-1 and TRBJ2-4, with D perhaps matching TRBD2 (6 bases). V shed 2 bases and J shed 7 bases, with 6 bases lying between them. The length of the CDR3 is 11 residues. Per the germline V gene, CDR1 is SQVTM and CDR2 is ANQGSEA. The CDR3 DNA reads as TGCAGCGTTGAACGGGAGAACATTCAGTACTTC. Protein product: CSVERENIQYF.

The chain has TRBV19 and TRBJ1-5; D gene ambiguous. The CDR3 loop spans 17 amino acids. The germline V gene encodes CDR1 LNHDA and CDR2 SQIVND (reference sequence). V was trimmed by 9 bases and J by 0 bases, leaving 21 bases between them. CDR3 sequence reads: CASYRGATANSNQPQHF. CDR3 nucleotides: TGTGCCAGCTACCGAGGCGCCACGGCAAATAGCAATCAGCCCCAGCATTTT.

This clonotype appeared a single time. The gene calls are TRBV13 and TRBJ1-5, with no clear D. CDR3 length equals 15 residues. Trimming left V 0 bases short and J 0 bases short, with 6 bases between. The germline CDR1 and CDR2 sequences are PRHDT and FYEKMQ (reference sequence). CDR3 nucleotide sequence: TGTGCCAGCAGCTTAGGTCCCGGTAGCAATCAGCCCCAGCATTTT. The encoded protein is CASSLGPGSNQPQHF.

V usage is TRBV7-9 and J usage is TRBJ2-1, with 9 bases matching TRBD2. The CDR3 extends over 16 amino acids. Germline V gene lookup returns CDR1 SEHNR and CDR2 FQNEAQ (reference sequence). The ends lost 0 bases at V and 7 bases at J; junction bases unmatched: 7. CDR3 sequence (DNA): TGTGCCAGCAGCTTAGCTTGGACTAGCGAGGGTAATGAGCAGTTCTTC. Translation: CASSLAWTSEGNEQFF.

This sequence joins TRBV6-5 and TRBJ2-5; the match to TRBD2 covers 10 bases. The trim removed 0 bases at V and 5 bases at J, leaving 6 bases unmatched. This CDR3 spans 16 amino acids. Germline CDR1 MNHEY, CDR2 SVGAGI. CDR3 in amino acids: CASSYSLGLAMETQYF. The DNA of the CDR3 is TGTGCCAGCAGTTACTCTTTGGGACTAGCGATGGAGACCCAGTACTTC.

The rearrangement joins TRBV20-1 to TRBJ2-1; TRBD2 might be the D (5 bases). The CDR3 runs to 15 residues. V lost 1 base and J 10 bases, leaving 20 bases between the germline ends. Germline CDR1 is DFQATT and CDR2 is SNEGSKA (reference sequence). The CDR3 protein is CSARGSTIPDWEQFF. The CDR3 nucleotides are TGCAGTGCTAGAGGCTCGACTATTCCGGATTGGGAGCAGTTCTTC.

The J gene is TRBJ1-1, the V gene TRBV20-1; TRBD1 matches at 7 bases. J gave up 3 bases and V 2 bases, and 0 bases lay outside the gene matches. The length of the CDR3 is 12 residues. Germline assignment: CDR1 DFQATT and CDR2 SNEGSKA (reference sequence). The DNA for the CDR3 is TGCAGTGCTAGAACAGGGGACACTGAAGCTTTCTTT. Translation gives CSARTGDTEAFF.

The chain has TRBV2 and TRBJ2-7; 7 bases are a match to TRBD2. Germline trimming cut 8 bases from V and 3 bases from J; bases unmatched to any gene: 4. The CDR3 sequence is 12 residues long. Germline V gene lookup returns CDR1 SNHLY and CDR2 FYNNEI. The CDR3 loop reads CASWTSRYEQYF. The CDR3, as DNA: TGTGCCAGCTGGACTAGTCGCTACGAGCAGTACTTC.

This sequence joins TRBV13 and TRBJ2-7; 7 bases match TRBD1. V lost 5 bases to trimming and J lost 2 bases; unmatched junction nucleotides: 6. The CDR3 is made up of 14 amino acids. CDR1 and CDR2 (germline): PRHDT, FYEKMQ (reference sequence). In nucleotides, the CDR3 is TGTGCCAGCAGCCCCGACAGGGATCCCTACGAGCAGTACTTC. Its translation is CASSPDRDPYEQYF. Complete variable domain (other parts from reference TRBV13 and TRBJ2-7): AAGVIQSPRHLIKEKRETATLKCYPIPRHDTVYWYQQGPGQDPQFLISFYEKMQSDKGSIPDRFSAQQFSDYHSELNMSSLELGDSALYFCASSPDRDPYEQYFGPGTRLTVT.